These 14 T cell receptor beta chains came from one sample sequenced in a study of T cell responses to AZD1222 COVID-19 vaccine. Some clones are missing from TCRdb's copy, which holds only in-frame ones; the method was immunoSEQ multiplex PCR. The profile shows 250,000 to 300,000 clones, approximately 94% of them singletons. The sequenced sample was peripheral blood, obtained 28 days after the second AZD1222 dose. The source of these receptors is an adult who received the AZD1222 COVID-19 vaccine.

V usage is TRBV18 and J usage is TRBJ1-2; 7 bases are shared with TRBD1. The germline V gene encodes CDR1 KGHSH and CDR2 LQKENI. V was pared by 2 bases and J by 4 bases, with 1 base of the junction left unmatched. The CDR3 contains 13 residues. The CDR3 region has the DNA TGTGCCAGCTCACCAGACAGGGCCTATGGCTACACCTTC. This gives the protein CASSPDRAYGYTF.

The genes are TRBV4-1 and TRBJ1-1; D gene ambiguous. V lost 3 bases and J lost 2, with 7 bases in between. Germline V gene lookup returns CDR1 MGHRA and CDR2 YSYEKL. This CDR3 contains 13 residues. Here the CDR3 reads CASSHLYNTEAFF. CDR3 sequence (DNA): TGCGCCAGCAGCCATTTATACAACACTGAAGCTTTCTTT.

In this sample, this clone turned up a few times. The rearrangement joins TRBV4-1 to TRBJ2-2; a weak D match, TRBD1 (6 bases). Trimming took off 1 base at V and 2 bases at J, with 8 bases between the two ends. Germline V lookup: CDR1 MGHRA, CDR2 YSYEKL. CDR3 length equals 15 residues. This CDR3 is CASSQGTVNTGELFF. The CDR3 coding sequence is TGCGCCAGCAGCCAAGGGACAGTCAACACCGGGGAGCTGTTTTTT.

The V gene is TRBV6-2 or TRBV6-3, the J gene TRBJ2-7, with D possibly matching TRBD1 (6 bases). Germline loops: CDR1 MNHEY, CDR2 SVGEGT. Trimming took off 6 bases at V and 3 bases at J, with 15 bases between the two ends. The CDR3 consists of 14 residues. The CDR3 region has the DNA TGTGCCAGCAGCCTGACAGGTCCCAACTACGAGCAGTACTTC. Translated, it gives CASSLTGPNYEQYF.

This rearrangement joins TRBV5-1 to TRBJ1-6; TRBD1 agrees at 9 bases. The J segment lost 3 bases and the V segment lost 4 bases, leaving 8 bases of the junction unmatched. The CDR3 runs to 17 residues. Germline CDR1 is SGHRS and CDR2 is YFSETQ. For the CDR3, the DNA is TGCGCCAGCAGCCCGGGACAGGGTGGGGACTATAATTCACCCCTCCACTTT. Its translation is CASSPGQGGDYNSPLHF.

J is TRBJ1-2 and V is TRBV13; tentative D call: TRBD1 (5 bases). Germline V gene data show CDR1 as PRHDT and CDR2 as FYEKMQ (reference sequence). The CDR3 totals 15 residues. V lost 6 bases, J lost 4 bases, and 18 bases lay in between. CDR3 loop: CASRRWGTPGYGYTF. The CDR3 coding sequence is TGTGCCAGCAGGCGCTGGGGGACTCCCGGCTATGGCTACACCTTC.

The rearrangement uses TRBV19 and TRBJ1-5; D perhaps matches TRBD1 (5 bases). The V end lost 3 bases, the J end lost 7 bases, and 13 bases lay between the germline ends. Germline assignment: CDR1 LNHDA and CDR2 SQIVND (reference sequence). The length of the CDR3 is 14 residues. CDR3 coding DNA: TGTGCCAGTAGTATCGGGGACCGCGGCCAGCCCCAGCATTTT. This sequence encodes CASSIGDRGQPQHF.

The rearrangement links TRBV7-6 to TRBJ2-7; 7 positions agree with TRBD1. After removal of 5 bases from V and 2 bases from J, the junction contained 12 bases not matched to a gene. Germline loops: CDR1 SGHVS, CDR2 FNYEAQ. There are 16 residues in the CDR3. The CDR3 nucleotides read TGTGCCAGCAGCCCGTTCGGGACAGCGGTTCCCTACGAGCAGTACTTC. Its protein is CASSPFGTAVPYEQYF.

The V and J genes are TRBV10-3 and TRBJ1-6; D is possibly TRBD1 (5 bases). The germline V gene has CDR1 ENHRY and CDR2 SYGVKD. V lost 0 bases and J lost 7, with 7 bases in between. The CDR3 totals 14 residues. This CDR3 reads CAISESRGNSPLHF. Written as DNA, the CDR3 is TGTGCCATCAGTGAGTCGAGGGGAAATTCACCCCTCCACTTT.

This rearrangement joins TRBV15 to TRBJ2-6, with a weak D call TRBD1 (6 bases). The V end was cut by 0 bases, the J end by 0 bases, with 15 bases between. The CDR3 is 19 amino acids. Germline loops: CDR1 LNHNV, CDR2 YYDKDF (reference sequence). The CDR3: CATSRDQGTRSSGANVLTF. The CDR3, as DNA: TGTGCCACCAGCAGAGATCAGGGGACACGGAGCTCTGGGGCCAACGTCCTGACTTTC.

This clone was counted only a few times. The rearrangement joins TRBV19 to TRBJ2-1; no clear D. CDR1 LNHDA and CDR2 SQIVND come from the germline V gene (reference sequence). The CDR3 is 11 residues long. V was pared by 5 bases and J by 14 bases, with 13 bases between. The CDR3 loop is CASSLATTKFF. The CDR3 region has the DNA TGTGCCAGTAGTCTGGCCACCACCAAGTTCTTC.

The chain links TRBV27 to TRBJ2-7; 11 positions agree with TRBD1. Germline assignment: CDR1 MNHEY and CDR2 SMNVEV (reference sequence). This CDR3 region has 13 residues. The junction had 2 bases not matched to a gene; V was cut back by 6 bases and J by 4 bases. The CDR3 is CASSRDRGYEQYF. The CDR3 DNA sequence: TGTGCCAGCAGCCGGGACAGGGGGTACGAGCAGTACTTC.

This clone was counted a single time. This chain joins TRBV7-9 and TRBJ1-6; 9 bases fit TRBD1. This CDR3 spans 16 amino acids. V lost 2 bases, J lost 9 bases, and 8 bases stayed unmatched. CDR1 SEHNR and CDR2 FQNEAQ come from the germline V gene (reference sequence). The CDR3 protein is CASSLLGGTGTSPLHF. In DNA form, the CDR3 reads TGTGCCAGCAGCTTATTGGGCGGGACAGGGACTTCACCCCTCCACTTT.

The chain carries TRBV27 and TRBJ2-7; TRBD1 might be the D (5 bases). Germline V gives CDR1 MNHEY, CDR2 SMNVEV (reference sequence). The V gene lost 5 bases and the J gene lost 7 bases, with 18 bases spanning the gap. The CDR3 totals 14 residues. This CDR3 reads CASSRAPRAGEQYF. The CDR3 DNA reads as TGTGCCAGCAGTAGGGCGCCCAGGGCCGGGGAGCAGTACTTC.